Shown below are 16 T cell receptor beta chains from a single sample sequenced in a study of blood T cells in healthy people across ages. Primers used in a second PCR of roughly 6 to 12 cycles were a sample-barcoded 5' primer and a J-beta primer mix. From the 5' RACE reads, TCRdb called clonotypes with MiXCR, one entry per CDR3 protein. The sample holds about 1,400,000 distinct CDR3 sequences; approximately 40% are singletons and the top ten take roughly 7.9%. Sequenced: blood. The receptors here all came from a woman aged 18 to 35 in good health.

The genes are TRBV5-1 and TRBJ2-1; TRBD2 matches 10 bases. CDR3 size: 17 residues. Germline assignment: CDR1 SGHRS and CDR2 YFSETQ. V lost 5 bases and J lost 3; bases outside the gene matches: 11. The CDR3 sequence: CASRSLASGGLYNEQFF. The CDR3 region has the DNA TGCGCCAGCAGAAGTCTGGCTAGCGGGGGCCTCTACAATGAGCAGTTCTTC.

This clonotype showed up just a few times. The chain has TRBV7-2 and TRBJ2-7, with D possibly TRBD2 on 5 matching bases. The CDR3 sequence is 15 residues long. Trimming shortened V by 3 bases and J by 1 base, and 13 bases separated the two germline ends. CDR1 SGHTA and CDR2 FQGNSA come from the germline V gene. CDR3 amino acids: CASSLGGSTSYEQYF. The CDR3 bases are TGTGCCAGCAGCTTGGGCGGGTCAACTTCCTACGAGCAGTACTTC.

The chain joins TRBV27 to TRBJ1-2; weak D call: TRBD1 (6 bases). In germline, CDR1 is MNHEY, CDR2 SMNVEV (reference sequence). V was pared by 2 bases and J by 4 bases, with 11 bases between. The CDR3 contains 14 residues. The CDR3 DNA follows: TGTGCCAGCAGTTTACGGGGACAAATCTATGGCTACACCTTC. This translates into CASSLRGQIYGYTF.

In this sample, this clonotype turned up a few times. V is TRBV4-1 and J is TRBJ2-5; unclear D gene. CDR1 and CDR2 (germline): MGHRA, YSYEKL. Trimming removed 3 bases from V and 2 bases from J, with 16 bases in between. The CDR3 consists of 16 residues. The CDR3 bases are TGCGCCAGCAGCCAGGGAAGAGTGGTGGGGCAAGAGACCCAGTACTTC. Translation gives CASSQGRVVGQETQYF.

The V call is TRBV5-1, the J call TRBJ2-6; possibly TRBD1 for D (6 bases). CDR1 SGHRS and CDR2 YFSETQ come from the germline V gene. This CDR3 has 16 residues. The V end lost 5 bases, the J end lost 2 bases, and 14 bases lay between the germline ends. CDR3 protein: CASRSGEGAGANVLTF. CDR3 bases: TGCGCCAGCAGATCAGGGGAAGGAGCTGGGGCCAACGTCCTGACTTTC.

The chain couples TRBV10-2 to TRBJ1-5, with a weak D call TRBD1 (6 bases). V was clipped by 8 bases and J by 4 bases, with 9 bases between them. The germline gives CDR1 WSHSY, CDR2 SAAADI. The CDR3 has 12 amino acids. CDR3 sequence (DNA): TGCGCCAGCCGGGACAAAAATCAGCCCCAGCATTTT. Translating gives CASRDKNQPQHF.

This clonotype has more than one count but fewer than ten. The V gene is TRBV20-1, the J gene TRBJ2-5; TRBD1 matches 7 bases. The DNA matches TRBJ2-7 better at its end, which makes the J call doubtful. CDR1 is DFQATT, CDR2 SNEGSKA, per germline (reference sequence). The CDR3 covers 13 residues. The CDR3 DNA follows: TGCAGTGCACAGGGGACCCCTCGCTACGAGCAGTACTTC. This gives the protein CSAQGTPRYEQYF.

The DNA for the CDR3 is TGTGCCAGCAGCTTAGGCTCAGGGGGCCGGGAGACCCAGTACTTC. It translates to CASSLGSGGRETQYF. The V and J genes are TRBV11-2 and TRBJ2-5; 8 bases are shared with TRBD1. The trim removed 1 base at V and 5 bases at J, leaving 6 bases unmatched. There are 15 residues in the CDR3. The germline CDR1 and CDR2 sequences are SGHAT and FQNNGV.

This clonotype has only a few counts. The rearrangement uses TRBV28 and TRBJ1-2; the match to TRBD1 covers 8 bases. The CDR3 runs 14 residues. V was clipped by 5 bases and J by 8 bases; unmatched bases: 10. Germline V lookup: CDR1 MDHEN, CDR2 SYDVKM. CDR3 DNA sequence: TGTGCCAGCAGTCCAACAGGGGGGAAAAACGGCTACACCTTC. This sequence encodes CASSPTGGKNGYTF.

The gene calls are TRBV20-1 and TRBJ2-1; TRBD1 is a possible D gene (6 bases). V lost 4 bases and J 8 bases, leaving 15 bases between the germline ends. This CDR3 contains 13 residues. Germline values: CDR1 DFQATT, CDR2 SNEGSKA (reference sequence). CDR3 amino acids: CSAKGVHQDEQFF. In nucleotides, the CDR3 is TGCAGTGCTAAGGGGGTACACCAGGATGAGCAGTTCTTC.

This chain joins TRBV20-1 and TRBJ2-3; 9 positions match TRBD2. Germline V gene lookup returns CDR1 DFQATT and CDR2 SNEGSKA (reference sequence). Trimming at V came to 2 bases and at J to 0 bases, leaving 12 bases not matched to a gene. This CDR3 is built from 18 residues. CDR3: CSARSLLAGGVSTDTQYF. Here the CDR3 DNA reads TGCAGTGCTAGAAGCCTCCTGGCGGGGGGGGTTAGCACAGATACGCAGTATTTT.

Only a few counts were recorded for this clonotype. This chain connects TRBV12-3 or TRBV12-4 to TRBJ1-5, with 9 bases fitting TRBD1. The CDR3 length is 15 residues. The V gene end was trimmed by 5 bases and the J gene end by 7 bases; junction bases not matched to a gene: 9. The CDR3 DNA sequence: TGTGCCAGCAGTCTACAGGGGGCACAGGGACAGCCCCAGCATTTT. Protein product: CASSLQGAQGQPQHF.

The chain employs TRBV13 and TRBJ1-3; no definite D call. Trimming took 1 base from V and 2 from J, leaving 6 bases between them. Germline V gives CDR1 PRHDT, CDR2 FYEKMQ (reference sequence). The CDR3 consists of 14 residues. The CDR3 is CASSLDGAGNTIYF. The CDR3 coding sequence is TGTGCCAGCAGCTTAGACGGGGCTGGAAACACCATATATTTT. The entire variable domain, with the rest obtained from reference TRBV13 and TRBJ1-3, is as follows: AAGVIQSPRHLIKEKRETATLKCYPIPRHDTVYWYQQGPGQDPQFLISFYEKMQSDKGSIPDRFSAQQFSDYHSELNMSSLELGDSALYFCASSLDGAGNTIYFGEGSWLTVV.

This clonotype has only a few counts. The chain combines TRBV12-3 or TRBV12-4 with TRBJ2-3; TRBD2 matches at 10 bases. The CDR3 covers 13 residues. The trim removed 5 bases at V and 10 bases at J, leaving 6 bases unmatched. CDR3 nucleotide sequence: TGTGCCAGCAGTCCCGCTAGCGGGGGACCGCAGTATTTT. This encodes CASSPASGGPQYF.

This chain uses TRBV7-2 with TRBJ2-1; weak D call: TRBD1 (6 bases). CDR3 size: 13 residues. V was trimmed by 4 bases and J by 6 bases, leaving 10 bases between them. Germline V lookup: CDR1 SGHTA, CDR2 FQGNSA. The CDR3 coding sequence is TGTGCCAGCAGCTCGCGGACAGCCAATGAGCAGTTCTTC. Encoded protein: CASSSRTANEQFF.

J is TRBJ2-1 and V is TRBV6-6; D might be TRBD1 (6 bases). The CDR3 covers 14 residues. V lost 5 bases, J lost 9 bases, and 17 bases lay in between. The germline V gene encodes CDR1 MNHNY and CDR2 SVGAGI (reference sequence). DNA for the CDR3: TGTGCCAGCAGTCCGGGACAAGAGAAAACTGAGCAGTTCTTC. This encodes CASSPGQEKTEQFF.